These 14 T cell receptor beta chains share one sample of origin, sequenced in a study of T cells in Graves' hyperthyroidism and ophthalmopathy. Amplified regions were TCR beta CDR3 sequences from RNA transcripts. HTBI primers were employed in a first-round RT-PCR of the TCR CDR3. TCRdb used MiXCR to reprocess the multiplex PCR reads, holding one entry per CDR3 protein. The sample includes about 98,000 distinct CDR3 sequences, 35% to 45% of them seen just once. Sequencing used peripheral blood or thyroid tissue (not recorded which). These receptors were collected from a woman younger than 45 with Graves' hyperthyroidism.

V gene TRBV9 combines with J gene TRBJ1-2, with a tentative D call TRBD1 (6 bases). Germline V gene sequence: CDR1 SGDLS, CDR2 YYNGEE. This CDR3 spans 11 amino acids. V dropped 3 bases and J dropped 11 bases, with 11 bases sitting between them. CDR3 amino acids: CASSETGAYTF. The CDR3 nucleotides read TGTGCCAGCAGCGAGACGGGGGCTTACACCTTC.

The rearrangement uses TRBV5-1 and TRBJ1-2, with no clear D. From germline, CDR1 is SGHRS and CDR2 YFSETQ. V lost 2 bases and J 4 bases, leaving 24 bases between the germline ends. This CDR3 has 18 amino acids. CDR3 nucleotides: TGCGCCAGCAGCTTATACGACCCGAACACCGGGGAGCTCTATGGCTACACCTTC. It encodes CASSLYDPNTGELYGYTF. Using reference TRBV5-1 and TRBJ1-2 for the parts outside the CDR3, the full variable domain is KAGVTQTPRYLIKTRGQQVTLSCSPISGHRSVSWYQQTPGQGLQFLFEYFSETQRNKGNFPGRFSGRQFSNSRSEMNVSTLELGDSALYLCASSLYDPNTGELYGYTFGSGTRLTVV.

The chain employs TRBV7-3 and TRBJ2-2, with 7 nucleotides matching TRBD1. The CDR3 is 13 amino acids. With 6 bases clipped from V and 4 bases from J, the junction kept 2 bases outside the gene matches. CDR1 is SGHTA, CDR2 FQGTGA, per germline. In DNA, the CDR3 is TGTGCCAGCAGGACAGGGCGCACCGGGGAGCTGTTTTTT. Translated: CASRTGRTGELFF.

Judged by abundance, this clonotype is medium-sized (0.01 to 0.1%). J is TRBJ2-6 and V is TRBV24-1; 7 bases map to TRBD1. The trim removed 2 bases at V and 4 bases at J, leaving 7 bases unmatched. The CDR3 sequence is 17 residues long. CDR1 is KGHDR, CDR2 SFDVKD, per germline. The CDR3 DNA follows: TGTGCCACCAGTGATTCGCAGACAGGGTACGGGGCCAACGTCCTGACTTTC. Protein sequence: CATSDSQTGYGANVLTF.

This clonotype was seen only once. V gene TRBV19 combines with J gene TRBJ2-2; D is possibly TRBD1 or TRBD2 (5 bases each). V shed 4 bases and J shed 8 bases, with 11 bases lying between them. Germline CDR1 is LNHDA and CDR2 is SQIVND (reference sequence). The CDR3 length is 13 residues. The CDR3 nucleotides are TGTGCCAGTAGTAGGGGGTACTCTGGGGAGCTGTTTTTT. This encodes CASSRGYSGELFF.

This chain uses TRBV13 with TRBJ2-7; possibly TRBD2 for D (6 bases). Germline V CDR1 and CDR2: PRHDT, FYEKMQ (reference sequence). V was cut by 5 bases and J by 2 bases, with 16 bases left in between. CDR3 length: 15 residues. CDR3 sequence (DNA): TGTGCCAGCAGCCAAGGGCCAGGGACTCCCTACGAGCAGTACTTC. The encoded protein is CASSQGPGTPYEQYF. The whole variable domain, filled in from reference TRBV13 and TRBJ2-7, reads AAGVIQSPRHLIKEKRETATLKCYPIPRHDTVYWYQQGPGQDPQFLISFYEKMQSDKGSIPDRFSAQQFSDYHSELNMSSLELGDSALYFCASSQGPGTPYEQYFGPGTRLTVT.

This clonotype was picked up one time. The chain joins TRBV7-9 to TRBJ2-7; 9 bases agree with TRBD1. CDR1 SEHNR and CDR2 FQNEAQ come from the germline V gene (reference sequence). The CDR3 extends over 13 amino acids. V shed 9 bases and J 4 bases; nucleotides not matched to a gene: 7. CDR3 nucleotides: TGTGCCAGTTCCGGGACAGGGTTATACGAGCAGTACTTC. It yields the protein CASSGTGLYEQYF.

The chain is built from TRBV20-1 and TRBJ1-1; 7 bases match TRBD1. The CDR3 runs 15 residues. The J segment lost 1 base and the V segment lost 1 base, leaving 6 bases of the junction unmatched. CDR1 and CDR2 from the germline V gene are DFQATT and SNEGSKA (reference sequence). The CDR3 loop is CSARVGTAENTEAFF. In DNA, the CDR3 is TGCAGTGCTAGAGTAGGGACAGCCGAGAACACTGAAGCTTTCTTT.

The genes are TRBV20-1 and TRBJ1-1; the D gene is possibly TRBD1 (5 bases). The CDR3 spans 13 residues. Germline loops: CDR1 DFQATT, CDR2 SNEGSKA (reference sequence). The V and J ends lost 3 bases and 4 bases respectively, with 12 bases between them. The CDR3 bases are TGCAGTGCTAGTAGCTTCGGGGGCACTGAAGCTTTCTTT. This gives the protein CSASSFGGTEAFF.

A word on this clonotype: The DNA is left out, because the CDR3 cannot be placed on it with certainty; the CDR3 is given as TCRdb lists it. J is TRBJ2-5 and V is TRBV7-6; the table assigns TRBD2, which was not confirmed against the DNA. The CDR3 sequence runs 19 residues, both termini included. Per the germline V gene, CDR1 is SGHVS and CDR2 is FNYEAQ. The CDR3 spells CASSFYICSGGGPQETQYF.

Only one count was recorded for this clonotype. Because the CDR3 is missing its conserved closing phenylalanine or tryptophan, this is likely a read error. The CDR3 is CASSSPGGGSNQPQHL. The CDR3 nucleotides read TGTGCCAGCAGTTCCCCTGGAGGGGGAAGCAATCAGCCCCAGCATCTT. The V call is TRBV12-3 or TRBV12-4, the J call TRBJ1-5, with TRBD1 as a possible D gene (6 bases). The V and J ends lost 4 bases and 1 base respectively, with 14 bases between them. This CDR3 comprises 16 residues.

The chain joins TRBV7-2 to TRBJ2-5; 7 bases fit TRBD1. Germline CDR1 and CDR2: SGHTA and FQGNSA. Trimming removed 1 base from V and 4 bases from J; junction bases left unmatched: 9. The CDR3 is made up of 16 amino acids. The DNA for the CDR3 is TGTGCCAGCAGCTTAGGATTGTTACAGGGGCGAGAGACCCAGTACTTC. This translates into CASSLGLLQGRETQYF.

The chain couples TRBV7-6 to TRBJ2-3; D might be TRBD1 or TRBD2, each matching 5 bases. This CDR3 comprises 15 residues. With 3 bases removed from V and 4 bases from J, the gap between germline ends came to 14 bases. Per the germline V gene, CDR1 is SGHVS and CDR2 is FNYEAQ. The CDR3 DNA follows: TGTGCCAGCAGCTTGTGGGGGTTCTCCGCAGATACGCAGTATTTT. Its protein product is CASSLWGFSADTQYF.

The chain recombines TRBV7-6 with TRBJ2-5, with TRBD1 matching over 7 bases. V was pared by 6 bases and J by 5 bases, with 9 bases of the junction left unmatched. The CDR3 consists of 14 residues. CDR1 and CDR2 (germline): SGHVS, FNYEAQ. Here the CDR3 reads CASRGFGGQETQYF. The DNA for the CDR3 is TGTGCCAGCAGGGGATTTGGGGGACAGGAGACCCAGTACTTC.